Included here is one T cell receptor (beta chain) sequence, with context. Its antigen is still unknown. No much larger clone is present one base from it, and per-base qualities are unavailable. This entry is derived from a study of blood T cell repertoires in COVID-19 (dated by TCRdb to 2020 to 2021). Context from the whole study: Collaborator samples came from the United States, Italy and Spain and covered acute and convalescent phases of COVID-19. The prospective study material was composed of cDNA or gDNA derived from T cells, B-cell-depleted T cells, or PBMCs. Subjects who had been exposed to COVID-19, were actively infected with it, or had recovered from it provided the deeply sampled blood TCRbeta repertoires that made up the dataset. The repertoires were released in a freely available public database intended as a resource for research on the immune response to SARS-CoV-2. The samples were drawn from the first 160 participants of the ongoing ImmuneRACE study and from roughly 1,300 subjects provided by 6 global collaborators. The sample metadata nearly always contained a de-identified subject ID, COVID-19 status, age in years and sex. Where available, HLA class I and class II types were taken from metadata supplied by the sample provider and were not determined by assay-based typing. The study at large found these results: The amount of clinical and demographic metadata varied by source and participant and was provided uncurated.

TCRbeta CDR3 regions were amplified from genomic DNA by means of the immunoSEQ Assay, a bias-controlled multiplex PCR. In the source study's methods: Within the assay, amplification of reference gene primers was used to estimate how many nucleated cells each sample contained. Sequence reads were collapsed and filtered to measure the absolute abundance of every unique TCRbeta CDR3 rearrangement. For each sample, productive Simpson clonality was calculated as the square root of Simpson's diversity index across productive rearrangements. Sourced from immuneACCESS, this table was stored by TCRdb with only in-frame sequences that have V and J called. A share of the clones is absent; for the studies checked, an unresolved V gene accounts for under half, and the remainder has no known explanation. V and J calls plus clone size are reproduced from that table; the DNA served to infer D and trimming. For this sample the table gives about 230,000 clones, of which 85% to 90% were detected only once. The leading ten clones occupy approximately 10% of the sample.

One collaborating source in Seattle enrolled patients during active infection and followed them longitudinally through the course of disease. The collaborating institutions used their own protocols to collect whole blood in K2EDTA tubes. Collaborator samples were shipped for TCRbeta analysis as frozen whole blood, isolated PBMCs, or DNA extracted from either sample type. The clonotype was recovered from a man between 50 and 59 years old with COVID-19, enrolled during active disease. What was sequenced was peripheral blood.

At the DNA level, the sequence is TGTGCCAGCAGCAGCGGGATCCAAGAGACCCAGTACTTC. Protein translation: CASSSGIQETQYF. The chain links TRBV7-7 with TRBJ2-5; the central 7 bases match TRBD2. V ends up 5 bases short and J 1 base short, with an unmatched junction base count of 1. From the cysteine up to the phenylalanine, the CDR3 has a length of 13 residues. Only CDR3 DNA is held: 39 bases, read in frame from base 1. In the germline V gene (reference sequence), CDR1 corresponds to SSHAT and CDR2 to FNYEAQ.